These 32 T cell receptor beta chains were all obtained from the same sample, sequenced in a study of T-cell memory formation after mild COVID-19. TCRdb re-called the 5' RACE reads through MiXCR, storing one row per CDR3 protein. In the table there are over 450,000 distinct CDR3 sequences, roughly 22% of which are singletons. Sequenced input: PBMCs or a T cell subset sorted from them (not recorded which). The origin of the receptors is an adult woman who had mild COVID-19 (a few samples of this study predate the infection). Cell type and time point are not known.

CDR3 in amino acids: CASSPQTGRAKNIQYF. CDR3 in DNA: TGTGCCAGCAGCCCCCAGACAGGACGCGCCAAAAACATTCAGTACTTC. The chain recombines TRBV4-2 with TRBJ2-4, with D perhaps matching TRBD1 (6 bases). Germline assignment: CDR1 LGHNA and CDR2 YNFKEQ. With 4 bases removed from V and 1 base from J, the gap between germline ends came to 14 bases. The CDR3 has 16 amino acids.

This clonotype was observed at least ten times. CDR3 nucleotide sequence: TGCAGCGTTGAAGATAGGGCTAGCGGGAAGGAGCAGTTCTTC. It is translated as CSVEDRASGKEQFF. The chain uses TRBV29-1 and TRBJ2-1, with 9 nucleotides matching TRBD2. The CDR3 consists of 14 residues. The V gene end was trimmed by 0 bases and the J gene end by 10 bases; junction bases not matched to a gene: 7. In germline, CDR1 is SQVTM, CDR2 ANQGSEA.

J is TRBJ2-5 and V is TRBV5-1; TRBD1 aligns across 7 bases. The germline gives CDR1 SGHRS, CDR2 YFSETQ. The CDR3 consists of 14 residues. Trimming took 6 bases from V and 5 from J; bases not matched to a gene: 10. CDR3 sequence: CASNNGRGLETQYF. The CDR3 DNA reads TGCGCCAGCAACAACGGTAGGGGGCTGGAGACCCAGTACTTC.

This clonotype was detected a few times. CDR3 coding DNA: TGTGCCAGCAGCTTGGAAGGGCGTGGGCAGTTCTTC. Amino acid sequence: CASSLEGRGQFF. This chain connects TRBV5-5 to TRBJ2-1, with D unresolved. Trimming stripped 0 bases from V and 12 bases from J, with 10 bases between. Germline loops: CDR1 SGHKS, CDR2 YYEKEE (reference sequence). The CDR3 has 12 residues.

The CDR3 reads CASSSGTSSYEQYF. The CDR3 DNA reads TGTGCCAGCTCATCCGGGACATCATCCTACGAGCAGTACTTC. V usage is TRBV18 and J usage is TRBJ2-7, with D perhaps matching TRBD1 (6 bases). Germline-derived CDR1 and CDR2 are KGHSH and LQKENI. This CDR3 spans 14 amino acids. With 5 bases removed from V and 1 base from J, the gap between germline ends came to 12 bases.

The chain recombines TRBV7-9 with TRBJ2-1, with a weak D call TRBD1 (6 bases). This CDR3 contains 15 residues. The V end was cut by 1 base, the J end by 7 bases, with 14 bases between. Germline CDR1 SEHNR, CDR2 FQNEAQ (reference sequence). The CDR3 loop reads CASSLDRVAINEQFF. The CDR3 DNA follows: TGTGCCAGCAGCTTAGACAGGGTAGCGATTAATGAGCAGTTCTTC.

V and J are TRBV9 and TRBJ1-1; the D gene is possibly TRBD1 (5 bases). Trimming took off 2 bases at V and 0 bases at J, with 14 bases between the two ends. Germline CDR1 and CDR2: SGDLS and YYNGEE. There are 16 residues in the CDR3. The CDR3 loop reads CASSVPQGAVNTEAFF. In nucleotides, the CDR3 is TGTGCCAGCAGCGTCCCTCAAGGGGCAGTGAACACTGAAGCTTTCTTT.

The chain links TRBV6-5 to TRBJ2-7, with D tentatively TRBD2 (7 bases). CDR1 is MNHEY and CDR2 is SVGAGI in the germline V gene. The CDR3 is 14 amino acids. The ends were cut back, 7 bases at V and 7 bases at J, with 20 bases in the middle. CDR3: CASKDRGAQEEQYF. CDR3 in DNA: TGTGCCAGCAAAGATCGGGGGGCGCAGGAGGAGCAGTACTTC.

This chain uses TRBV7-2 with TRBJ2-3; D gene ambiguous. There are 13 residues in the CDR3. Deletions cut 1 base from V and 6 bases from J, with 8 bases between. Germline CDR1 and CDR2: SGHTA and FQGNSA. Here the CDR3 reads CASSLGLPDTQYF. DNA for the CDR3: TGTGCCAGCAGCTTAGGGCTCCCGGATACGCAGTATTTT.

V gene TRBV18 combines with J gene TRBJ2-3; 11 bases line up with TRBD2. Germline CDR1 and CDR2: KGHSH and LQKENI. V gave up 3 bases and J gave up 2 bases; unmatched junction bases: 7. The CDR3 length is 17 residues. CDR3 coding DNA: TGTGCCAGCTCACCGGTGGTAGCGGGGGGGCCCACAGATACGCAGTATTTT. Translated, it gives CASSPVVAGGPTDTQYF. The full variable domain, with the rest looked up from reference TRBV18 and TRBJ2-3, is NAGVMQNPRHLVRRRGQEARLRCSPMKGHSHVYWYRQLPEEGLKFMVYLQKENIIDESGMPKERFSAEFPKEGPSILRIQQVVRGDSAAYFCASSPVVAGGPTDTQYFGPGTRLTVL.

This clonotype has ten or more counts. The V call is TRBV5-6, the J call TRBJ2-7; 7 bases are a match to TRBD1. The V segment lost 1 base and the J segment 1 base; nucleotides outside the gene matches: 2. Per the germline V gene, CDR1 is SGHDT and CDR2 is YYEEEE. The CDR3 is 14 residues long. The CDR3 spells CASSLTGVSYEQYF. CDR3 coding DNA: TGTGCCAGCAGCTTGACAGGGGTTTCCTACGAGCAGTACTTC.

This clonotype was observed at least ten times. The chain uses TRBV7-2 and TRBJ2-1, with D possibly being TRBD1 or TRBD2 (5 bases each). The CDR3 has 16 amino acids. Trimming left V 5 bases short and J 11 bases short, with 25 bases between. Germline lookup yields CDR1 SGHTA and CDR2 FQGNSA. CDR3 protein: CASSVTPGTDSSQQFF. As DNA, the CDR3 is TGTGCCAGCAGCGTCACCCCAGGGACGGACTCCTCGCAGCAGTTCTTC.

The rearrangement uses TRBV7-6 and TRBJ2-7, with a possible D match to TRBD2 (5 bases). The ends were cut back, 6 bases at V and 6 bases at J, with 15 bases in the middle. This CDR3 has 13 residues. Germline-derived CDR1 and CDR2 are SGHVS and FNYEAQ. The CDR3 protein is CASSSGGLSEQYF. DNA for the CDR3: TGTGCCAGCAGTTCAGGAGGACTCTCCGAGCAGTACTTC. Together with reference TRBV7-6 and TRBJ2-7, the CDR3 gives the full variable domain: GAGVSQSPRYKVTKRGQDVALRCDPISGHVSLYWYRQALGQGPEFLTYFNYEAQQDKSGLPNDRFSAERPEGSISTLTIQRTEQRDSAMYRCASSSGGLSEQYFGPGTRLTVT.

This clonotype was seen a handful of times. The rearrangement uses TRBV12-3 or TRBV12-4 and TRBJ1-1; possibly TRBD1 for D (5 bases). Trimming took 3 bases from V and 1 from J, leaving 12 bases between them. The CDR3 contains 15 residues. The DNA for the CDR3 is TGTGCCAGCAGTTTTTCTCCGGGGGGGAACACTGAAGCTTTCTTT. Its translation is CASSFSPGGNTEAFF.

This clonotype was detected a few times. The chain recombines TRBV11-2 with TRBJ2-2, with 8 positions matching TRBD1. The CDR3 loop spans 15 amino acids. The V segment lost 5 bases and the J segment 4 bases; nucleotides outside the gene matches: 6. CDR1 is SGHAT and CDR2 is FQNNGV in the germline V gene. CDR3 DNA sequence: TGTGCCAGCAGCCGGACAGGGTCGGGCACCGGGGAGCTGTTTTTT. It codes for CASSRTGSGTGELFF.

This clonotype was detected only a few times. The chain links TRBV4-3 to TRBJ1-1; 9 bases line up with TRBD1. V lost 4 bases and J lost 1; bases outside the gene matches: 4. The CDR3 totals 15 residues. CDR1 is LGHNA and CDR2 is YSLEER in the germline V gene. CDR3 protein: CASSLGQGANTEAFF. The CDR3 DNA sequence: TGCGCCAGCAGCCTGGGACAGGGCGCGAACACTGAAGCTTTCTTT.

This clonotype appeared many times. The rearrangement uses TRBV5-1 and TRBJ2-1, with D tentatively TRBD1 (6 bases). Trimming left V 6 bases short and J 6 bases short, with 10 bases between. CDR3 length equals 12 residues. Germline V gene data show CDR1 as SGHRS and CDR2 as YFSETQ. The CDR3 region is CASTSQGNEQFF. The DNA for the CDR3 is TGCGCCAGCACCTCACAGGGCAATGAGCAGTTCTTC.

This clonotype was picked up a small number of times. The chain uses TRBV5-1 and TRBJ2-5; D could derive from TRBD1 or TRBD2 (5 bases each). The V end was cut by 0 bases, the J end by 2 bases, with 14 bases between. In germline, CDR1 is SGHRS, CDR2 YFSETQ. This CDR3 contains 16 residues. The CDR3 region is CASSLGGAWGQETQYF. CDR3 bases: TGCGCCAGCAGCTTGGGAGGGGCCTGGGGTCAAGAGACCCAGTACTTC.

The chain employs TRBV20-1 and TRBJ2-6; D gene uncertain. Looked up from germline, CDR1 is DFQATT and CDR2 is SNEGSKA (reference sequence). The CDR3 has 12 residues. V lost 4 bases and J 4 bases, leaving 5 bases between the germline ends. The CDR3 loop reads CSAKPGANVLTF. Here the CDR3 DNA reads TGCAGTGCTAAGCCGGGGGCCAACGTCCTGACTTTC.

This clonotype was seen a handful of times. The CDR3 bases are TGCAGTGCCCGGGAGTACGAGCAGTACTTC. Amino acids: CSAREYEQYF. V usage is TRBV20-1 and J usage is TRBJ2-7; D is perhaps TRBD2 (6 bases). The CDR3 has 10 amino acids. Trimming removed 6 bases at V and 4 bases at J, with 7 bases between. CDR1 and CDR2 from the germline V gene are DFQATT and SNEGSKA (reference sequence).

Only a few counts were recorded for this clonotype. The chain couples TRBV9 to TRBJ1-5; D unresolved. The V gene's germline CDR1 is SGDLS and CDR2 YYNGEE. V shed 1 base and J shed 3 bases, with 11 bases lying between them. The CDR3 runs to 15 residues. The CDR3 loop reads CASSVSLDPNQPQHF. The CDR3 nucleotides read TGTGCCAGCAGCGTATCCCTGGACCCCAATCAGCCCCAGCATTTT.

This clonotype was picked up a small number of times. The V and J genes are TRBV10-3 and TRBJ2-7; 7 bases line up with TRBD2. The trim removed 4 bases at V and 0 bases at J, leaving 6 bases unmatched. CDR3 length equals 15 residues. The germline CDR1 and CDR2 sequences are ENHRY and SYGVKD. CDR3 amino acids: CAISGGGSSSYEQYF. The DNA for the CDR3 is TGTGCCATCAGTGGAGGCGGGAGCTCCTCCTACGAGCAGTACTTC.

The V gene is TRBV28, the J gene TRBJ2-5, with 7 bases aligning to TRBD1. Germline lookup yields CDR1 MDHEN and CDR2 SYDVKM. V lost 6 bases, J lost 5 bases, and 6 bases stayed unmatched. This CDR3 has 13 residues. CDR3 DNA sequence: TGTGCCAGCAGGCGATACAGGGGTGAGACCCAGTACTTC. It codes for CASRRYRGETQYF.

This chain uses TRBV29-1 with TRBJ1-1; D is unresolved. CDR1 is SQVTM and CDR2 is ANQGSEA in the germline V gene. Trimming shortened V by 5 bases and J by 1 base, and 5 bases separated the two germline ends. This CDR3 has 11 amino acids. The CDR3 region has the DNA TGCAGCGTTTATCGGAACACTGAAGCTTTCTTT. Encoded protein: CSVYRNTEAFF.

This clonotype was seen a few times. An end of the junction does not agree with germline; a read error may underlie this. V is TRBV7-6 and J is TRBJ2-5, with 9 bases identical to TRBD2. Germline V gene sequence: CDR1 SGHVS, CDR2 FNYEAQ. The CDR3 has 15 amino acids. CDR3 DNA: TGTGCCAGCAGCCCCCAGCGGGGGGAAAAGGAGATCCAGTACTTC. Amino acids: CASSPQRGEKEIQYF.

This clonotype was counted many times. The rearrangement joins TRBV6-5 to TRBJ2-7, with D perhaps matching TRBD1 (6 bases). The V and J ends lost 5 bases and 0 bases respectively, with 11 bases between them. The CDR3 totals 14 residues. Germline CDR1 reads MNHEY; CDR2 reads SVGAGI. The CDR3 DNA reads as TGTGCCAGCAGTACCGACAGGAGCTCCTACGAGCAGTACTTC. The encoded protein is CASSTDRSSYEQYF.

The table lists this clonotype with a few counts. The rearrangement uses TRBV5-4 and TRBJ2-1; either TRBD1 or TRBD2 may fit D (5 bases each). V was shortened by 2 bases and J by 7 bases, with 13 bases between the two germline ends. Germline CDR1 SGHNT, CDR2 YYREEE (reference sequence). The CDR3 runs to 14 residues. This chain's CDR3 is CASSFLSEGNEQFF. DNA of the CDR3: TGTGCCAGCAGCTTTCTAAGCGAGGGGAATGAGCAGTTCTTC.

This clonotype has a count of ten or more. The chain couples TRBV12-3 or TRBV12-4 to TRBJ2-7; TRBD1 matches at 10 bases. This CDR3 has 13 residues. The J segment lost 5 bases and the V segment lost 6 bases, leaving 4 bases of the junction unmatched. The CDR3 bases are TGTGCCAGCAGACCGGGACAGGGGCACGAGCAGTACTTC. Its translation: CASRPGQGHEQYF.

The CDR3 sequence: CASSPDRGQAFF. CDR3 sequence (DNA): TGTGCCAGCTCACCAGACAGGGGGCAGGCTTTCTTT. This chain connects TRBV18 to TRBJ1-1, with 10 positions matching TRBD1. The CDR3 has 12 residues. V shed 2 bases, J shed 11 bases, and the junction held 2 bases outside the gene matches. Looked up from germline, CDR1 is KGHSH and CDR2 is LQKENI.

This clonotype was seen a handful of times. The chain recombines TRBV10-3 with TRBJ1-1; 11 bases fit TRBD1. The CDR3 has 15 residues. Germline CDR1 reads ENHRY; CDR2 reads SYGVKD. J gave up 3 bases and V 6 bases, and 6 bases lay outside the gene matches. CDR3 coding DNA: TGTGCCATCAGGGGACAGGGGGTTCTGTACACTGAAGCTTTCTTT. It translates to CAIRGQGVLYTEAFF.

This clonotype occurred a few times. The rearrangement uses TRBV7-3 and TRBJ2-2; D might be TRBD2 (6 bases). V was trimmed by 11 bases and J by 2 bases, leaving 12 bases between them. This CDR3 has 13 amino acids. The germline gives CDR1 SGHTA, CDR2 FQGTGA. This CDR3 reads CAVRDSNTGELFF. CDR3 nucleotides: TGTGCCGTCCGGGACTCCAACACCGGGGAGCTGTTTTTT. Combining the CDR3 with reference TRBV7-3 and TRBJ2-2 gives the whole variable domain GAGVSQTPSNKVTEKGKYVELRCDPISGHTALYWYRQSLGQGPEFLIYFQGTGAADDSGLPNDRFFAVRPEGSVSTLKIQRTERGDSAVYLCAVRDSNTGELFFGEGSRLTVL.

The genes are TRBV18 and TRBJ1-2; tentatively, D is TRBD1 (5 bases). Germline V CDR1 and CDR2: KGHSH, LQKENI. CDR3 length: 19 residues. V was pared by 3 bases and J by 1 base, with 24 bases between. This CDR3 reads CASSPTFGPTVKINYGYTF. CDR3 sequence (DNA): TGTGCCAGCTCACCGACATTTGGACCGACAGTGAAGATTAACTATGGCTACACCTTC.